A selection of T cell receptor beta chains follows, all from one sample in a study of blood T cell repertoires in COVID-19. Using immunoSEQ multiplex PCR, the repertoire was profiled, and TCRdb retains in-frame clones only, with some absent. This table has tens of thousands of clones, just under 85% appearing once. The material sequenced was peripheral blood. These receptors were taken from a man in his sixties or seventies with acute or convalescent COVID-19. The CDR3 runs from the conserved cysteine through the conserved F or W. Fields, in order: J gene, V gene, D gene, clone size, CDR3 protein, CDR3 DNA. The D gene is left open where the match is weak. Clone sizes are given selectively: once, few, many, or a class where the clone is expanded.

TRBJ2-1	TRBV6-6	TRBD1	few	CASSSQGSSYNEQFF	TGTGCCAGCAGTTCACAGGGGAGCTCCTACAATGAGCAGTTCTTC
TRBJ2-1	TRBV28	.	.	CASSGDRFNEQFF	TGTGCCAGCAGTGGCGACAGATTTAATGAGCAGTTCTTC
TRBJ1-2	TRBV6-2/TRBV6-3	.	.	CASSQDRYYGYTF	TGTGCCAGCAGTCAGGACAGATACTATGGCTACACCTTC
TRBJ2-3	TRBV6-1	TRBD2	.	CASSASSGGVYGDTQYF	TGTGCCAGCAGTGCCTCGAGCGGGGGTGTGTATGGAGATACGCAGTATTTT
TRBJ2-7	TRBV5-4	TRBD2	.	CASSLAGGRYEQYF	TGTGCCAGCAGCTTGGCGGGGGGGCGGTACGAGCAGTACTTC
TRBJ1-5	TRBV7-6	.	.	CASSLGADSRQPQHF	TGTGCCAGCAGCTTAGGAGCCGACAGCAGGCAGCCCCAGCATTTT
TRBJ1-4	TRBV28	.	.	CASKRAQPGANEKLFF	TGTGCCAGCAAACGGGCCCAGCCGGGGGCTAATGAAAAACTGTTTTTT
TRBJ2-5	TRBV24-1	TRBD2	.	CATSDPGGGETQYF	TGTGCCACCAGTGATCCCGGCGGGGGGGAGACCCAGTACTTC
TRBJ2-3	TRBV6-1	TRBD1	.	CASSEIPQGGTQYF	TGTGCCAGCAGTGAGATCCCACAGGGGGGCACGCAGTATTTT
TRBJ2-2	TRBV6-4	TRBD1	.	CASSPLGQRGPGELFF	TGTGCCAGCAGTCCCCTGGGACAGAGGGGACCCGGGGAGCTGTTTTTT
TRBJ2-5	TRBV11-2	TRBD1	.	CASSHIRGKTGSYQETQYF	TGTGCCAGCAGCCATATTCGGGGCAAGACAGGGTCCTACCAAGAGACCCAGTACTTC
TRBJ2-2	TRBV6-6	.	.	CASSYSGGYTGELFF	TGTGCCAGCAGTTACTCGGGGGGTTACACCGGGGAGCTGTTTTTT
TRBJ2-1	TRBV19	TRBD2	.	CASSPLTSGGAEEQFF	TGTGCCAGTAGTCCCCTCACTAGCGGGGGGGCGGAGGAGCAGTTCTTC
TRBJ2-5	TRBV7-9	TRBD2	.	CASSLDLGRGGRETQYF	TGTGCCAGCAGCTTGGATCTGGGGCGGGGGGGCCGTGAGACCCAGTACTTC
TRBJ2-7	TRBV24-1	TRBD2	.	CATSDVRLSGGPDVKTYEQYF	TGTGCCACCAGTGATGTACGACTTAGCGGGGGGCCGGATGTCAAAACCTACGAGCAGTACTTC
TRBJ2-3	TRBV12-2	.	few	CASRLERGGYRDRGCKGTDTQYF	TGTGCAAGTCGTTTAGAGAGAGGGGGCTACAGGGATAGGGGTTGTAAGGGCACAGATACGCAGTATTTT
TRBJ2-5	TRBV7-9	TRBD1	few	CASSLYPDRGVETQYF	TGTGCCAGCAGCTTATACCCCGACAGGGGGGTGGAGACCCAGTACTTC
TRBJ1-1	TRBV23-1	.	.	CASSQSTTGTNTEAFF	TGCGCCAGCAGTCAATCTACGACAGGAACCAACACTGAAGCTTTCTTT
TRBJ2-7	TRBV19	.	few	CASSDSLIYEQYF	TGTGCCAGTTCGGACAGCTTAATCTACGAGCAGTACTTC
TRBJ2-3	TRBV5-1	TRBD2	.	CASSLLASGGSDTQYF	TGCGCCAGCAGCTTGTTGGCTAGCGGGGGTTCAGATACGCAGTATTTT
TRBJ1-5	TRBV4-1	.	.	CASSRQGGGNQPQHF	TGCGCCAGCAGCCGCCAGGGTGGAGGCAATCAGCCCCAGCATTTT
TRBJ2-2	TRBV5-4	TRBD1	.	CASSFGQGALSGELFF	TGTGCCAGCAGCTTCGGACAGGGGGCCCTTTCTGGGGAGCTGTTTTTT